These T cell receptor beta chains were read from a single sample in a study of blood T cells in healthy people across ages. TCRdb called the 5' RACE reads again in MiXCR, with one record for every CDR3 protein. The repertoire holds some 920,000 distinct CDR3 sequences, just over 50% seen once, with about 20% in the top ten. The source material was blood. The source of these receptors is an older woman in good health. The CDR3 runs from the conserved cysteine through the conserved F or W. The D gene is left open where the match is weak. Part of the rows lack a size; the others show once, few, many or a class for expanded clones.

>.|15|TRBV20-1|TRBJ2-1|.
TGCAGTGCTAGAGTGGTTCTAGGGTCGGGGAATGAGCAGTTCTTC
CSARVVLGSGNEQFF
>.|13|TRBV3-1|TRBJ1-1|.
TGTGCCAGCAGCCAAGATGGTGACACTGAAGCTTTCTTT
CASSQDGDTEAFF
>.|14|TRBV4-1|TRBJ1-1|TRBD1
TGCGCCAGCAGCCGGAAGGACAGGGGCACTGAAGCTTTCTTT
CASSRKDRGTEAFF
>.|14|TRBV12-3/TRBV12-4|TRBJ2-5|TRBD2
TGTGCCAGCAGTGTAGGAGCGGGAAAAGAGACCCAGTACTTC
CASSVGAGKETQYF
>.|14|TRBV6-2/TRBV6-3|TRBJ2-5|.
TGTGCCAGCAGTTACGAGAGGGCTAGCGAGACCCAGTACTTC
CASSYERASETQYF
>.|14|TRBV20-1|TRBJ2-2|TRBD2
TGCAGTGCTAGAGTAGCGGGGGCCACCGGGGAGCTGTTTTTT
CSARVAGATGELFF
>.|11|TRBV27|TRBJ2-5|.
TGTGCCAGCAGTGGTTCGAAGACCCAGTACTTC
CASSGSKTQYF
>.|16|TRBV6-1|TRBJ1-2|TRBD1
TGTGCCAGCAGCGACAGATTCCGGACAGGCGGAAGTGGCTACACCTTC
CASSDRFRTGGSGYTF
>.|14|TRBV3-1|TRBJ1-1|.
TGTGCCAGCAGCCAAGTGATCGGGAACACTGAAGCTTTCTTT
CASSQVIGNTEAFF
>.|15|TRBV4-1|TRBJ2-7|.
TGCGCCAGCAGCCAAGACTGGGGACAATCCTACGAGCAGTACTTC
CASSQDWGQSYEQYF
>.|15|TRBV9|TRBJ2-7|TRBD2
TGTGCCAGCAGCGTAGCAGCGGGAGCGACCTACGAGCAGTACTTC
CASSVAAGATYEQYF
>.|16|TRBV24-1|TRBJ1-2|TRBD1
TGTGCCACCAGTGATTTGCCGATGACAGGGTCCTATGGCTACACCTTC
CATSDLPMTGSYGYTF
>.|13|TRBV7-3|TRBJ2-7|.
TGTGCCAGCAGCTTAAACAGGGACTACGAGCAGTACTTC
CASSLNRDYEQYF
>.|15|TRBV6-2/TRBV6-3|TRBJ2-7|.
TGTGCCAGCTCTTACCTTGGGGGCCATTTCTACGAGCAGTACTTC
CASSYLGGHFYEQYF
>.|14|TRBV5-1|TRBJ2-7|.
TGCGCCAGCAGCTTGAGGAGCGCCACCTACGAGCAGTACTTC
CASSLRSATYEQYF
>.|12|TRBV20-1|TRBJ1-5|.
TGCAGTGCCGGTCCGAAAGGACAGCCCCAGCATTTT
CSAGPKGQPQHF
>.|17|TRBV27|TRBJ2-1|.
TGTGCCAGCAGTACTACCCGGGACACGGGGGGTTACAATGAGCAGTTCTTC
CASSTTRDTGGYNEQFF
>few|12|TRBV28|TRBJ2-4|.
TGTGCCAGCACCACGCAGGGGAACATTCAGTACTTC
CASTTQGNIQYF
>few|18|TRBV18|TRBJ2-1|TRBD2
TGTGCCAGCTCACCACAAACACTAGGGACTAGCGGGATGGGCGAGCAGTTCTTC
CASSPQTLGTSGMGEQFF
>few|14|TRBV20-1|TRBJ2-7|.
TGCAGTGCTAGAGATCTTCGGGGTACCTACGAGCAGTACTTC
CSARDLRGTYEQYF
>many|13|TRBV7-9|TRBJ2-3|.
TGTGCCATCACGACCCGGCGGGCAGATACGCAGTATTTT
CAITTRRADTQYF
>.|11|TRBV20-1|TRBJ2-5|.
TGCAGTGCTAGAGGTAGAAGGACCCAGTACTTC
CSARGRRTQYF
>.|14|TRBV2|TRBJ2-5|.
TGTGCCAGCAGTGATGGGATGGGCGTAGAGACCCAGTACTTC
CASSDGMGVETQYF
>.|16|TRBV7-9|TRBJ2-6|.
TGTGCCAGCAGCGGAAATGAGGGAGCTGGGGCCAACGTCCTGACTTTC
CASSGNEGAGANVLTF
>.|18|TRBV7-9|TRBJ2-7|TRBD1
TGTGCCAGCAGCTTAGGACAGGACAGGGCCCCCTCGCCCTACGAGCAGTACTTC
CASSLGQDRAPSPYEQYF
>few|14|TRBV7-3|TRBJ2-3|.
TGTGCCAGCAGCCCGGAGGGCCGTGAGGGTACGCAGTATTTT
CASSPEGREGTQYF
>.|21|TRBV29-1|TRBJ2-1|TRBD2
TGCAGCGTCCTAAGTGGGGGCCGCCTAGCGGGAGTCCCTTTTCCCTACAATGAGCAGTTCTTC
CSVLSGGRLAGVPFPYNEQFF
>.|12|TRBV30|TRBJ2-7|.
TGTGCCTGGAAGGACAGCACCTACGAGCAGTACTTC
CAWKDSTYEQYF
>.|13|TRBV29-1|TRBJ2-1|TRBD2
TGCAGCGTTGCGGGAGGTGCCTACAATGAGCAGTTCTTC
CSVAGGAYNEQFF
>.|13|TRBV20-1|TRBJ2-7|TRBD2
TGCAGTGCTAGAGCGGGAGGGGTCGACGAGCAGTACTTC
CSARAGGVDEQYF
>.|15|TRBV29-1|TRBJ2-3|.
TGCAGCGTAGTCTCGATGAGGACTATCACAGATACGCAGTATTTT
CSVVSMRTITDTQYF
>.|16|TRBV15|TRBJ2-7|TRBD2
TGTGCCACCAGCAGAGATGCGGGAGGGCCCTCCTACGAGCAGTACTTC
CATSRDAGGPSYEQYF
>.|16|TRBV15|TRBJ1-6|.
TGTGCCACCAGCAGACACAGGGAATGGTGGCATTCACCCCTCCACTTT
CATSRHREWWHSPLHF
>.|14|TRBV12-3/TRBV12-4|TRBJ2-2|.
TGTGCCAGCAGTTTTCTTGGACACACCGGGGAGCTGTTTTTT
CASSFLGHTGELFF
>.|15|TRBV10-2|TRBJ2-7|TRBD2
TGCGCCAGCAGGGCCCTAGCGGGAGTGACCTACGAGCAGTACTTC
CASRALAGVTYEQYF
>few|17|TRBV7-2|TRBJ2-1|TRBD2
TGTGCCAGCAGCTTATTTTCTGGGACTAGCGGGATTGATGAGCAGTTCTTC
CASSLFSGTSGIDEQFF
>.|13|TRBV12-3/TRBV12-4|TRBJ2-3|.
TGTGCCAGCAGGGATATGGCGACAGATACGCAGTATTTT
CASRDMATDTQYF
>.|15|TRBV14|TRBJ2-5|TRBD2
TGTGCCAGCAGCTTCCGCAGCGGGGGAGGAGAGACCCAGTACTTC
CASSFRSGGGETQYF
>.|15|TRBV28|TRBJ2-3|.
TGTGCCAGCAGTTTTCGTGAGGGATCCTACAATGAGCAGTATTTT
CASSFREGSYNEQYF
>many|13|TRBV29-1|TRBJ2-6|.
TGCAGCGTTGAAAGCTCTGGGGCCAACGTCCTGACTTTC
CSVESSGANVLTF
>few|12|TRBV7-2|TRBJ2-7|.
TGTGCCAGCAGCTTTAATATGGGAGAGCAGTACTTC
CASSFNMGEQYF
>few|15|TRBV11-2|TRBJ2-7|.
TGTGCCAGCAGCTTAGCCCCCGGGACACTCTACGAGCAGTACTTC
CASSLAPGTLYEQYF
>few|10|TRBV20-1|TRBJ2-5|.
TGCAGTGCTAAATTAGAGACCCAGTACTTC
CSAKLETQYF
>.|16|TRBV20-1|TRBJ2-3|TRBD2
TGCAGTGCTGCCAACTTGTTTAGCGGGAGAGCCGATACGCAGTATTTT
CSAANLFSGRADTQYF
>.|15|TRBV11-2|TRBJ2-1|TRBD2
TGTGCCAGCAGCTACGGACTAGCGGGGATCAATGAGCAGTTCTTC
CASSYGLAGINEQFF
>.|15|TRBV7-6|TRBJ2-7|TRBD2
TGTGCCAGCAGTCCTAGCGGGATCCTTTCCTACGAGCAGTACTTC
CASSPSGILSYEQYF
>.|14|TRBV2|TRBJ2-3|.
TGTGCCAGCAACTCAGATACCCTCACAGATACGCAGTATTTT
CASNSDTLTDTQYF
>many|17|TRBV3-1|TRBJ2-1|TRBD1
TGTGCCAGCAGCCCCCAAAGGTTCGGGACAGCCCCCAGTGAGCAGTTCTTC
CASSPQRFGTAPSEQFF
>.|15|TRBV30|TRBJ2-7|TRBD1
TGTGCCTGGAGGGACAGGGGCGGGAGTATCCACGAGCAGTACTTC
CAWRDRGGSIHEQYF
>.|12|TRBV7-9|TRBJ2-1|.
TGTGCCAGCAGTTCCCAGGGCTATGAGCAGTTCTTC
CASSSQGYEQFF
>.|14|TRBV4-1|TRBJ2-7|.
TGCGCCAGCAGCCAAGAAGACTCCCGCAAGGAGCAGTACTTC
CASSQEDSRKEQYF